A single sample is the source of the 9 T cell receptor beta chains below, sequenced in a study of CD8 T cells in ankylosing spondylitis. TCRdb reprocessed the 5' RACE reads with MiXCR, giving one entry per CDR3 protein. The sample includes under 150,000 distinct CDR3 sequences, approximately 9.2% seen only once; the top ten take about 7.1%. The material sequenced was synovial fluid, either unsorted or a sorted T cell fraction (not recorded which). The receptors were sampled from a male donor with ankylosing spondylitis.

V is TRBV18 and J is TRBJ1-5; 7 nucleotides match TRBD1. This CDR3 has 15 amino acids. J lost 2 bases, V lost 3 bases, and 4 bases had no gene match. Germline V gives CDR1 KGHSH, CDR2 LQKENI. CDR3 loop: CASSPLGQGNQPQHF. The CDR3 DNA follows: TGTGCCAGCTCACCCTTAGGACAGGGCAATCAGCCCCAGCATTTT. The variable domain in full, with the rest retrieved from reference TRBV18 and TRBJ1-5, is NAGVMQNPRHLVRRRGQEARLRCSPMKGHSHVYWYRQLPEEGLKFMVYLQKENIIDESGMPKERFSAEFPKEGPSILRIQQVVRGDSAAYFCASSPLGQGNQPQHFGDGTRLSIL.

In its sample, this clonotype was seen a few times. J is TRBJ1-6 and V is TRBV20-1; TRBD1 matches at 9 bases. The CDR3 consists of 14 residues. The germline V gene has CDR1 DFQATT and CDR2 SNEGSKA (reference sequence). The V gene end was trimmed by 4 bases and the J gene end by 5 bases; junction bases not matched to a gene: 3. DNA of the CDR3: TGCAGTGCTATCCGGGACAGGGATAATTCACCCCTCCACTTT. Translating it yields CSAIRDRDNSPLHF.

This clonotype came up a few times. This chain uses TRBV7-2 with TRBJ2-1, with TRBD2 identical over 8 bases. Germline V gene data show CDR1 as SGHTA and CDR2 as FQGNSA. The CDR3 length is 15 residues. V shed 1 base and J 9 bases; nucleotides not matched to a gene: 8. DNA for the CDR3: TGTGCCAGCAGCTTAGTCGGGGGGGGCCGTGGTGAGCAGTTCTTC. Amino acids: CASSLVGGGRGEQFF.

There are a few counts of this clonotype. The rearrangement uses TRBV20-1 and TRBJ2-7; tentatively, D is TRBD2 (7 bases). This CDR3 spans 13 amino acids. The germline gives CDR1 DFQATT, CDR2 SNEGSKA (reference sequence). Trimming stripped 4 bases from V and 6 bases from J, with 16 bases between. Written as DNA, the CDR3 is TGCAGTGCTAAAGGGGGACTACTGAGCGAGCAGTACTTC. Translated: CSAKGGLLSEQYF.

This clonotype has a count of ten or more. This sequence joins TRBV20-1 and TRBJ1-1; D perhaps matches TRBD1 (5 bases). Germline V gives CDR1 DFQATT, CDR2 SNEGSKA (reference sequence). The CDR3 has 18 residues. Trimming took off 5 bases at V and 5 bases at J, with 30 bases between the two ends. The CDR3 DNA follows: TGCAGTGCTTGGGTCGTCGGGGGTTATGTTATTCGGAGGACTGAAGCTTTCTTT. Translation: CSAWVVGGYVIRRTEAFF.

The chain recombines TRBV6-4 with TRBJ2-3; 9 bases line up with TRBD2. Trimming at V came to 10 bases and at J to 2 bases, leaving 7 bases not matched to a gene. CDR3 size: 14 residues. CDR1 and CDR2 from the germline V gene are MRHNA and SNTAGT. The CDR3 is CATSPSGATDTQYF. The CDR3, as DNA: TGTGCCACCTCGCCTAGCGGGGCCACAGATACGCAGTATTTT.

Here the CDR3 DNA reads TGTGCCAGCAGTGTACGGACAGGGGGCGGCTCACCCCTCCACTTT. This codes for CASSVRTGGGSPLHF. The chain combines TRBV12-3 or TRBV12-4 with TRBJ1-6; TRBD1 agrees at 11 bases. The CDR3 loop spans 15 amino acids. V lost 5 bases, J lost 10 bases, and 7 bases stayed unmatched.

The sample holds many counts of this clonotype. CDR3 sequence reads: CSAGQQGASYGYTF. For the CDR3, the DNA is TGCAGTGCTGGTCAACAGGGGGCGAGCTATGGCTACACCTTC. This chain uses TRBV20-1 with TRBJ1-2, with 9 nucleotides matching TRBD1. CDR3 length: 14 residues. Trimming at V came to 5 bases and at J to 4 bases, leaving 8 bases not matched to a gene. Germline V gene lookup returns CDR1 DFQATT and CDR2 SNEGSKA (reference sequence).

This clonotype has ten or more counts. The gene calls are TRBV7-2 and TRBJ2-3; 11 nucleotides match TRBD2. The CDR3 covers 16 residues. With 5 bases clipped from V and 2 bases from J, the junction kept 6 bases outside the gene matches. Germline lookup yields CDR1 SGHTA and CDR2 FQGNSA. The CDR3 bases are TGTGCCAGCAGCCCCCGACTAGCGGGATTCACAGATACGCAGTATTTT. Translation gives CASSPRLAGFTDTQYF.